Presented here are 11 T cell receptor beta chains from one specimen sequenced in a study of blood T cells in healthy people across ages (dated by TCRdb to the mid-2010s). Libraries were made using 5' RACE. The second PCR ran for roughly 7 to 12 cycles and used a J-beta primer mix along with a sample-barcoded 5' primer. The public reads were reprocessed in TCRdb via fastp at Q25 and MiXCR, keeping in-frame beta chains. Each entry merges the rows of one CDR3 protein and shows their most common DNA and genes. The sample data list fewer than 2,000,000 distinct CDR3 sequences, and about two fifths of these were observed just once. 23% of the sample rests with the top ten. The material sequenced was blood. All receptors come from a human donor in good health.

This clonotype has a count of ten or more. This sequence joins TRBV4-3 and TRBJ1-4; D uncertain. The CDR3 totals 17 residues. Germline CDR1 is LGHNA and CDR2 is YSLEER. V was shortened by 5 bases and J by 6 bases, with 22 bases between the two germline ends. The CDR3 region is CASSTRYRVLWDEKLFF. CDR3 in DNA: TGCGCCAGCAGCACTAGGTATAGGGTCTTGTGGGATGAAAAACTGTTTTTT.

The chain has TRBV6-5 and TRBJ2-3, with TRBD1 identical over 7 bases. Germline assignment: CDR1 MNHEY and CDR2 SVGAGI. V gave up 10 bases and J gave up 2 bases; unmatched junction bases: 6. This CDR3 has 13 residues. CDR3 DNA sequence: TGTGCCACTCGGGACAGTTACACAGATACGCAGTATTTT. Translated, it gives CATRDSYTDTQYF.

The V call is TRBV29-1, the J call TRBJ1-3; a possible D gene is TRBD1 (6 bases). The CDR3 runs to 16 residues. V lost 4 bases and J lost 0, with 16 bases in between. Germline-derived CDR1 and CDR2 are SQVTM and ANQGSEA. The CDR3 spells CSVGGTGTDSGNTIYF. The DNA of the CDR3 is TGCAGCGTTGGGGGTACAGGGACCGACTCTGGAAACACCATATATTTT.

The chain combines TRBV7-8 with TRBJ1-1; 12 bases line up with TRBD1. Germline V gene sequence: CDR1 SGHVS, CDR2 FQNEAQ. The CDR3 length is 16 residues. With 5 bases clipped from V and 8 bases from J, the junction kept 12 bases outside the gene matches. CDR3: CASSPGQGAPRGEAFF. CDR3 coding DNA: TGTGCCAGCAGCCCGGGACAGGGGGCGCCAAGGGGAGAAGCTTTCTTT.

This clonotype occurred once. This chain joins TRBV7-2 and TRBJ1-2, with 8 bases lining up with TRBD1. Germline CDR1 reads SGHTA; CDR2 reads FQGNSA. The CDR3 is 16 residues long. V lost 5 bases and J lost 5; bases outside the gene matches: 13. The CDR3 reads CASSPQGSTGGYGYTF. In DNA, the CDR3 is TGTGCCAGCAGCCCCCAAGGGAGTACAGGGGGGTATGGCTACACCTTC.

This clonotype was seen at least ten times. The CDR3 nucleotides are TGTGCCAGCAGCTTGTTCGGCCCGACTAGCGGGGGAGTCTCAGATACGCAGTATTTT. This sequence encodes CASSLFGPTSGGVSDTQYF. V gene TRBV5-5 combines with J gene TRBJ2-3, with 12 bases fitting TRBD2. Trimming removed 1 base from V and 4 bases from J; junction bases left unmatched: 13. Germline lookup yields CDR1 SGHKS and CDR2 YYEKEE (reference sequence). CDR3 length equals 19 residues.

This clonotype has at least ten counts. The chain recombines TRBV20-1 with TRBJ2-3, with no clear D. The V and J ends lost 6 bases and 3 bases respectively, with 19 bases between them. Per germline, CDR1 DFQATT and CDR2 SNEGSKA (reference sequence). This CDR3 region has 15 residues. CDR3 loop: CSAVGYDPSTDTQYF. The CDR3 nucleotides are TGCAGTGCGGTGGGGTATGATCCCTCGACAGATACGCAGTATTTT.

This CDR3 reads CSVYPSDRGNTEAFF. DNA of the CDR3: TGCAGCGTTTATCCCTCGGACAGGGGGAACACTGAAGCTTTCTTT. This chain uses TRBV29-1 with TRBJ1-1; the match to TRBD1 covers 9 bases. Germline V gene sequence: CDR1 SQVTM, CDR2 ANQGSEA. This CDR3 is 15 amino acids long. With V trimmed by 5 bases and J by 1 base, 8 bases remained unmatched.

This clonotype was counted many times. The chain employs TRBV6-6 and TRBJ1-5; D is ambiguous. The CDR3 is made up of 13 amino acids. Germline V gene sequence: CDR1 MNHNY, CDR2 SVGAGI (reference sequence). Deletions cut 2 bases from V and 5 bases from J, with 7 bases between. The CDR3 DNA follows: TGTGCCAGCAGTTACGGCAGAGATCAGCCCCAGCATTTT. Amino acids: CASSYGRDQPQHF.

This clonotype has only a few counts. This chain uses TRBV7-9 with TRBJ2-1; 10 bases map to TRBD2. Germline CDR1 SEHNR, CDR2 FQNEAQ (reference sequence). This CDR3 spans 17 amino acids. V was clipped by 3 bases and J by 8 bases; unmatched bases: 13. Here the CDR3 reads CASSLGISGGAGDEQFF. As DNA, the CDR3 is TGTGCCAGCAGCTTGGGGATCAGCGGGGGGGCCGGAGATGAGCAGTTCTTC.

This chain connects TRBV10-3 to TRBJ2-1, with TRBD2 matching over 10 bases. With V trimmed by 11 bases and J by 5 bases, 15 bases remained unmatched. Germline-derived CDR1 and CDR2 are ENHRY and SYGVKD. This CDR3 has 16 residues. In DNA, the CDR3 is TGTGCCGTCGGGAGCGGGGGGGCAACCACGGACAATGAGCAGTTCTTC. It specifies CAVGSGGATTDNEQFF.